This T cell receptor (beta chain) appears in the sequencing data of a study of T cell responses to AZD1222 COVID-19 vaccine. Study-wide points: Clonal diversity may have been underestimated, and the donors were mostly white British, with more females than males. Variant regions that are unmutated are reportedly the target of nearly half of spike-specific TCRs. Increases in Spike-specific TCR breadth and depth were seen after two AZD1222 doses.

Second-dose intervals of approximately 4 or approximately 12 weeks were pooled. Sequencing was performed with immunoSEQ multiplex PCR; in TCRdb, only in-frame clones are kept and a portion is missing. Altogether roughly 150,000 clones are present, roughly 88% being singletons, with the ten largest covering roughly 6%. Trimming at V came to 2 bases and at J to 7 bases, leaving 13 bases not matched to a gene. This CDR3 is 18 amino acids long. Germline V lookup: CDR1 SGHTA, CDR2 FQGNSA. Note on this clone: The antigen remains unidentified.

V and J are TRBV7-2 and TRBJ2-1, with 11 bases identical to TRBD2. The sequence was collected from an adult who received the AZD1222 COVID-19 vaccine. The source was peripheral blood, collected 28 days after the second AZD1222 dose. CDR3 sequence (DNA): TGTGCCAGCAGCTTAACTGTCGGTAGCGGGAGGGTGGGGAATGAGCAGTTCTTC. Encoded protein: CASSLTVGSGRVGNEQFF.